The rows below give T cell receptor beta chains drawn from one sample of a study of cytotoxic CD8 clonotypes in ibrutinib-treated CLL. Using immunoSEQ multiplex PCR, the repertoire was profiled, and TCRdb retains in-frame clones only, with some absent. The sample has about 300,000 clones, 70% to 80% seen once. Specimen: PBMCs, collected at disease progression, from a patient treated with ibrutinib. The receptors originated from a human donor with chronic lymphocytic leukemia. Both conserved end residues are part of each CDR3. D genes are given only for firm matches. Expanded clones get a size class; other rows say once, few or many, or leave the size out.

d_call: TRBD1
j_call: TRBJ1-1
v_call: TRBV11-2
clone_size: NA
cdr3_nt: TGTGCCAGCAGCTATTTAGGGGGCGCGGTCACTGAAGCTTTCTTT
cdr3_aa: CASSYLGGAVTEAFF

d_call: TRBD1
j_call: TRBJ2-7
v_call: TRBV7-8
clone_size: few
cdr3_nt: TGTGCCAGCAGCTCTCGACAGGGGGCCTACGAGCAGTACTTC
cdr3_aa: CASSSRQGAYEQYF

d_call: NA
j_call: TRBJ2-7
v_call: TRBV29-1
clone_size: few
cdr3_nt: TGCAGCGCCAGTTCGGGGACACCCGAGCAGTACTTC
cdr3_aa: CSASSGTPEQYF

d_call: NA
j_call: TRBJ2-1
v_call: TRBV29-1
clone_size: NA
cdr3_nt: TGCAGCTCAGCACAGGGTTGGCATTACAATGAGCAGTTCTTC
cdr3_aa: CSSAQGWHYNEQFF

d_call: TRBD2
j_call: TRBJ2-7
v_call: TRBV18
clone_size: NA
cdr3_nt: TGTGCCAGCTCACGAAGACTAGCGGCTGGCGAGCAGTACTTC
cdr3_aa: CASSRRLAAGEQYF

d_call: TRBD1
j_call: TRBJ1-5
v_call: TRBV10-3
clone_size: few
cdr3_nt: TGTGCCATCAGTGAGGTCGCAAAAGGACAGGGGAATCAGCCCCAGCATTTT
cdr3_aa: CAISEVAKGQGNQPQHF

d_call: TRBD1
j_call: TRBJ2-1
v_call: TRBV7-3
clone_size: NA
cdr3_nt: TGTGCCAGCAGCTTGCTGCCCGGGTTGAGACAGGGGGTCGTATGGAATGAGCAGTTCTTC
cdr3_aa: CASSLLPGLRQGVVWNEQFF

d_call: NA
j_call: TRBJ1-5
v_call: TRBV7-9
clone_size: few
cdr3_nt: TGTGCCAGCAGCCATGGCAATCAGCCCCAGCATTTT
cdr3_aa: CASSHGNQPQHF

d_call: TRBD1
j_call: TRBJ1-3
v_call: TRBV29-1
clone_size: NA
cdr3_nt: TGCAGCATGAGGGGACAGCCTGGAAACACCATATATTTT
cdr3_aa: CSMRGQPGNTIYF

d_call: NA
j_call: TRBJ2-2
v_call: TRBV27
clone_size: NA
cdr3_nt: TGTGCCAGCAGTTTTTACGCGAGGAGGGTTCGCACCGGGGAGCTGTTTTTT
cdr3_aa: CASSFYARRVRTGELFF

d_call: NA
j_call: TRBJ2-7
v_call: TRBV7-8
clone_size: NA
cdr3_nt: TGTGCCAGCAGCTCGGGCCAGGGGACCCTGACCTACGAGCAGTACTTC
cdr3_aa: CASSSGQGTLTYEQYF

d_call: NA
j_call: TRBJ1-6
v_call: TRBV4-1
clone_size: NA
cdr3_nt: TGCGCCAGCAGCCAATCCTCCCTCCCGCTAGTCCCGGTTCTACGTTCACCCCTCCACTTT
cdr3_aa: CASSQSSLPLVPVLRSPLHF

d_call: NA
j_call: TRBJ1-2
v_call: TRBV5-1
clone_size: NA
cdr3_nt: TGCGCCAGCAGCTTGGGGTGGGTGCCCAAGGGCACCTATGGCTACACCTTC
cdr3_aa: CASSLGWVPKGTYGYTF

d_call: NA
j_call: TRBJ1-5
v_call: TRBV27
clone_size: few
cdr3_nt: TGTGCCAGCAGTTTAGGCGCAGGATTATATCAGCCCCAGCATTTT
cdr3_aa: CASSLGAGLYQPQHF

d_call: NA
j_call: TRBJ1-5
v_call: TRBV19
clone_size: NA
cdr3_nt: TGTGCCAGTAGTATAGGGCGGGGAACCGACAATCAGCCCCAGCATTTT
cdr3_aa: CASSIGRGTDNQPQHF

d_call: TRBD2
j_call: TRBJ2-7
v_call: TRBV27
clone_size: NA
cdr3_nt: TGTGCCAGCAGTTTATCGACAGCGGGAGTCCACGAGCAGTACTTC
cdr3_aa: CASSLSTAGVHEQYF

d_call: NA
j_call: TRBJ2-1
v_call: TRBV19
clone_size: NA
cdr3_nt: TGTGCCAGTAGTATGAAGAGCTCCTACAATGAGCAGTTCTTC
cdr3_aa: CASSMKSSYNEQFF

d_call: TRBD1
j_call: TRBJ2-5
v_call: TRBV19
clone_size: NA
cdr3_nt: TGTGCCAGTAGTATTCTAGGGGGCGCACAGGAGACCCAGTACTTC
cdr3_aa: CASSILGGAQETQYF

d_call: NA
j_call: TRBJ2-3
v_call: TRBV4-1
clone_size: once
cdr3_nt: TGCGCCAGCAGCCAAGTTTGGCAGGGCTCCACAGATACGCAGTATTTT
cdr3_aa: CASSQVWQGSTDTQYF

d_call: NA
j_call: TRBJ1-2
v_call: TRBV28
clone_size: NA
cdr3_nt: TGTGCCAGCAGCCCGGCGGGGGGAATCATCTATGGCTACACCTTC
cdr3_aa: CASSPAGGIIYGYTF

d_call: NA
j_call: TRBJ2-7
v_call: TRBV9
clone_size: once
cdr3_nt: TGTGCCAGCAGCGTGGGACGCAGCAGCTCCTACGAGCAGTACTTC
cdr3_aa: CASSVGRSSSYEQYF

d_call: TRBD1
j_call: TRBJ2-1
v_call: TRBV5-1
clone_size: NA
cdr3_nt: TGCGCCAGCAGCTTGGAAAGGGGGCTAGGCTCCTACAATGAGCAGTTCTTC
cdr3_aa: CASSLERGLGSYNEQFF

d_call: NA
j_call: TRBJ1-4
v_call: TRBV2
clone_size: once
cdr3_nt: TGTGCCAGCAGTGAAGCTTTTCCTTATAATGAAAAACTGTTTTTT
cdr3_aa: CASSEAFPYNEKLFF

d_call: TRBD2
j_call: TRBJ2-1
v_call: TRBV2
clone_size: NA
cdr3_nt: TGTGCCACCGCGGCGGGACTAGTAGACTTCAATGAGCAGTTCTTC
cdr3_aa: CATAAGLVDFNEQFF

d_call: NA
j_call: TRBJ2-2
v_call: TRBV5-4
clone_size: few
cdr3_nt: TGTGCCAGCAGCTTTGAGCTAGGCAGCGGGGAGCTGTTTTTT
cdr3_aa: CASSFELGSGELFF

d_call: TRBD2
j_call: TRBJ2-7
v_call: TRBV29-1
clone_size: NA
cdr3_nt: TGCAGCGTTGAAACCCGGGGACTAGCGGGAGTCGGGCCGCAGTACTTC
cdr3_aa: CSVETRGLAGVGPQYF

d_call: NA
j_call: TRBJ1-1
v_call: TRBV7-2
clone_size: NA
cdr3_nt: TGTGCCAGCAGCTTAGTTTGGGGAGGCGAGACTGAAGCTTTCTTT
cdr3_aa: CASSLVWGGETEAFF

d_call: NA
j_call: TRBJ2-2
v_call: TRBV9
clone_size: NA
cdr3_nt: TGTGCCAGCAGCGTATATGTGTATTTCACCGGGGAGCTGTTTTTT
cdr3_aa: CASSVYVYFTGELFF

d_call: NA
j_call: TRBJ1-1
v_call: TRBV6-1
clone_size: once
cdr3_nt: TGTGCCAGCAGTGTTGACCAGTTGAACACTGAAGCTTTCTTT
cdr3_aa: CASSVDQLNTEAFF

d_call: TRBD2
j_call: TRBJ2-2
v_call: TRBV5-1
clone_size: NA
cdr3_nt: TGCGCCAGCAGCTTGGGGACTAGCGGGAGGGCCAACACCGGGGAGCTGTTTTTT
cdr3_aa: CASSLGTSGRANTGELFF

d_call: TRBD2
j_call: TRBJ2-5
v_call: TRBV5-1
clone_size: NA
cdr3_nt: TGCGCCAGCAGCCAAACTAGCGGGGGGGCCAAGGAGACCCAGTACTTC
cdr3_aa: CASSQTSGGAKETQYF

d_call: NA
j_call: TRBJ2-7
v_call: TRBV2
clone_size: once
cdr3_nt: TGTGCCAGCAGGCGGACAGCTTCCTACGAGCAGTACTTC
cdr3_aa: CASRRTASYEQYF

d_call: TRBD2
j_call: TRBJ2-1
v_call: TRBV11-2
clone_size: NA
cdr3_nt: TGTGCCAGCAGCTTTAGCGGGGGGGTTTACAATGAGCAGTTCTTC
cdr3_aa: CASSFSGGVYNEQFF